This TCR beta chain was sequenced during a study of radiation and T cells in renal cell carcinoma. Worth noting for this clone: Its target is unknown.

Regarding the study as a whole: Top tumor clonotypes rose in blood 2 weeks post-radiation, then contracted.

This CDR3 spans 15 amino acids. The junction had 8 bases not matched to a gene; V was cut back by 5 bases and J by 5 bases. Germline V gene data show CDR1 as LNHDA and CDR2 as SQIVND (reference sequence). The time point was: blood 4 weeks post-SBRT, at nephrectomy. Treatment denoted: 15 Gy SBRT to primary tumor, nephrectomy 4 weeks later. Nephrectomy followed 15 Gy stereotactic body radiation by 4 weeks. Sequenced by immunoSEQ multiplex PCR; TCRdb stores in-frame clones only, minus some. The table includes roughly 82,000 clones, nearly 90% detected once. This chain connects TRBV19 to TRBJ1-2; 10 nucleotides line up with TRBD1. The sequence derives from a woman in her seventies with renal cell carcinoma. Sequencing was performed on blood, taken from a patient whose treatment included radiotherapy and nephrectomy. The CDR3 nucleotides read TGTGCCAGTAGTGTCCGGGACAGGGGAATATATGGCTACACCTTC. Amino acid sequence: CASSVRDRGIYGYTF. The variable domain in full, with the rest retrieved from reference TRBV19 and TRBJ1-2, is DGGITQSPKYLFRKEGQNVTLSCEQNLNHDAMYWYRQDPGQGLRLIYYSQIVNDFQKGDIAEGYSVSREKKESFPLTVTSAQKNPTAFYLCASSVRDRGIYGYTFGSGTRLTVV.